The 2 T cell receptor beta chains below come from one sample, sequenced in a study of cytomegalovirus exposure and HLA in healthy donors. In the PCR, 60 Vbeta and 13 Jbeta primers were used. Clones were sequenced by immunoSEQ multiplex PCR, and TCRdb holds only the in-frame ones, with some missing. The data show approximately 190,000 clones, 82% seen once. The sample taken for sequencing was PBMCs. The receptor set was obtained from a woman aged 18-35 years in good health and CMV-seronegative.

The CDR3 nucleotides read TGTGCCAGCAGTAACGGACAGGGGTCGATGTTTTTT. Amino acid sequence: CASSNGQGSMFF. This chain connects TRBV6-5 to TRBJ2-2; 9 nucleotides align to TRBD1. This CDR3 has 12 amino acids. With V trimmed by 5 bases and J by 15 bases, 7 bases remained unmatched. The germline V gene has CDR1 MNHEY and CDR2 SVGAGI.

V gene TRBV5-4 combines with J gene TRBJ2-5; possibly TRBD1 for D (5 bases). Trimming left V 7 bases short and J 5 bases short, with 9 bases between. The CDR3 totals 11 residues. Per germline, CDR1 SGHNT and CDR2 YYREEE (reference sequence). The CDR3 loop reads CASVWGETQYF. The CDR3 DNA reads as TGTGCCAGCGTATGGGGCGAGACCCAGTACTTC.